These 27 T cell receptor beta chains were all obtained from the same sample, sequenced in a study of blood T cell repertoires in COVID-19. Method: immunoSEQ multiplex PCR; TCRdb's copy keeps in-frame clones and lacks some. The sample carries approximately 300,000 clones, 87% recorded once. Sequenced sample: peripheral blood. The receptors stem from a man younger than 30 with active or convalescent COVID-19.

The V and J genes are TRBV3-1 (or the pseudogene TRBV3-2) and TRBJ1-1, with 7 bases lining up with TRBD1. V was pared by 3 bases and J by 3 bases, with 10 bases of the junction left unmatched. The CDR3 is made up of 16 amino acids. Germline V gene lookup returns CDR1 LGHDT and CDR2 YNNKEL (reference sequence). The CDR3 bases are TGTGCCAGCAGCCATGCTCAGGGGGTATCTGACACTGAAGCTTTCTTT. It translates to CASSHAQGVSDTEAFF.

This sequence joins TRBV28 and TRBJ2-1; D unresolved. V was trimmed by 6 bases and J by 1 base, leaving 10 bases between them. Germline CDR1 MDHEN, CDR2 SYDVKM. The CDR3 has 14 residues. The CDR3 DNA is TGTGCCAGCAGCCCCCTAGGTTCCTACAATGAGCAGTTCTTC. It specifies CASSPLGSYNEQFF.

The rearrangement links TRBV27 to TRBJ2-1, with 8 bases identical to TRBD2. The germline V gene has CDR1 MNHEY and CDR2 SMNVEV (reference sequence). This CDR3 is 16 amino acids long. V was pared by 4 bases and J by 5 bases, with 10 bases of the junction left unmatched. The CDR3 nucleotides read TGTGCCAGCAGTTCGATACTAGCGGTCAGAGACAATGAGCAGTTCTTC. This gives the protein CASSSILAVRDNEQFF.

The J gene is TRBJ1-6, the V gene TRBV13, with 8 bases that match TRBD1. This CDR3 has 16 residues. The germline gives CDR1 PRHDT, CDR2 FYEKMQ (reference sequence). The trim removed 5 bases at V and 5 bases at J, leaving 8 bases unmatched. CDR3 coding DNA: TGTGCCAGCAGCCTCAAATCCAGGGGGCATAATTCACCCCTCCACTTT. It specifies CASSLKSRGHNSPLHF.

The chain recombines TRBV29-1 with TRBJ2-7; 8 bases agree with TRBD2. V shed 1 base and J 4 bases; nucleotides not matched to a gene: 0. The germline V gene has CDR1 SQVTM and CDR2 ANQGSEA. CDR3 length equals 12 residues. The CDR3 sequence is CSVEGGGYEQYF. The CDR3 nucleotides read TGCAGCGTTGAAGGCGGGGGGTACGAGCAGTACTTC.

This chain joins TRBV4-2 and TRBJ2-2; TRBD1 agrees at 8 bases. There are 18 residues in the CDR3. CDR1 LGHNA and CDR2 YNFKEQ come from the germline V gene. With V trimmed by 4 bases and J by 4 bases, 14 bases remained unmatched. DNA for the CDR3: TGTGCCAGCAGCCCCGAGTGGGTGGGACAGGCAATCACCGGGGAGCTGTTTTTT. Its protein product is CASSPEWVGQAITGELFF.

The chain combines TRBV5-1 with TRBJ1-1; D is ambiguous. CDR1 is SGHRS and CDR2 is YFSETQ in the germline V gene. Trimming shortened V by 4 bases and J by 7 bases, and 14 bases separated the two germline ends. There are 13 residues in the CDR3. The CDR3 bases are TGCGCCAGCAGCCCAGCGCCGGGAGGTGAAGCTTTCTTT. It specifies CASSPAPGGEAFF.

The chain carries TRBV28 and TRBJ1-6; D is undetermined. CDR1 and CDR2 (germline): MDHEN, SYDVKM. The CDR3 has 13 amino acids. Trimming removed 2 bases at V and 8 bases at J, with 7 bases between. Here the CDR3 DNA reads TGTGCCAGCAGTTTACCAGTGGATTCACCCCTCCACTTT. It is translated as CASSLPVDSPLHF.

The gene calls are TRBV3-1 (or the pseudogene TRBV3-2) and TRBJ1-3; no clear D. CDR3 length: 15 amino acids. Trimming shortened V by 2 bases and J by 4 bases, and 12 bases separated the two germline ends. The germline CDR1 and CDR2 sequences are LGHDT and YNNKEL (reference sequence). The DNA for the CDR3 is TGTGCCAGCAGCCAAAATCGCGGGCCGGGAAACACCATATATTTT. Translating gives CASSQNRGPGNTIYF.

The V and J genes are TRBV29-1 and TRBJ2-7; 7 bases align to TRBD1. CDR1 and CDR2 from the germline V gene are SQVTM and ANQGSEA. Trimming removed 7 bases from V and 1 base from J; junction bases left unmatched: 1. The CDR3 spans 11 residues. The CDR3 DNA reads TGCAGCGCGGGACAGTCCTACGAGCAGTACTTC. Its translation: CSAGQSYEQYF.

CDR3 sequence (DNA): TGTGCCAGCAGCTCGAACTGGGAGGGGCCGTGGGGAAACACCATATATTTT. Translation gives CASSSNWEGPWGNTIYF. The rearrangement uses TRBV7-8 and TRBJ1-3; the D gene is possibly TRBD1 (5 bases). Trimming removed 4 bases at V and 4 bases at J, with 20 bases between. CDR1 SGHVS and CDR2 FQNEAQ come from the germline V gene. This CDR3 region has 17 residues.

V usage is TRBV15 and J usage is TRBJ2-7, with 8 bases that match TRBD1. Per the germline V gene, CDR1 is LNHNV and CDR2 is YYDKDF (reference sequence). This CDR3 spans 14 amino acids. The junction had 9 bases not matched to a gene; V was cut back by 5 bases and J by 6 bases. CDR3 amino acids: CATSGVTGEAEQYF. As DNA, the CDR3 is TGTGCCACCAGCGGTGTGACAGGGGAGGCCGAGCAGTACTTC.

The chain combines TRBV7-9 with TRBJ2-1; a possible D gene is TRBD1 (5 bases). Germline V gene data show CDR1 as SEHNR and CDR2 as FQNEAQ (reference sequence). The CDR3 has 13 residues. The germline V and J ends were trimmed by 5 bases and 6 bases, with 11 bases remaining between them. The CDR3 spells CASSKTRGNEQFF. In DNA form, the CDR3 reads TGTGCCAGCAGCAAGACAAGGGGCAATGAGCAGTTCTTC. The full variable domain, completed using reference TRBV7-9 and TRBJ2-1, is DTGVSQNPRHKITKRGQNVTFRCDPISEHNRLYWYRQTLGQGPEFLTYFQNEAQLEKSRLLSDRFSAERPKGSFSTLEIQRTEQGDSAMYLCASSKTRGNEQFFGPGTRLTVL.

In this sample, this clone turned up once. The chain couples TRBV6-1 to TRBJ2-7, with TRBD1 matching over 9 bases. The CDR3 has 16 residues. Germline V gives CDR1 MNHNS, CDR2 SASEGT. With V trimmed by 3 bases and J by 9 bases, 15 bases remained unmatched. The CDR3: CASSDVFGTGRNGQYF. CDR3 bases: TGTGCCAGCAGTGATGTATTCGGGACAGGGAGAAACGGGCAGTACTTC.

The rearrangement joins TRBV5-4 to TRBJ2-3; 9 nucleotides line up with TRBD2. This CDR3 has 18 amino acids. After removal of 0 bases from V and 5 bases from J, the junction contained 13 bases not matched to a gene. Germline values: CDR1 SGHNT, CDR2 YYREEE (reference sequence). CDR3 nucleotides: TGTGCCAGCAGCTTGGAAGCGTTGCGGGGGGGCCTCGGAGATACGCAGTATTTT. It codes for CASSLEALRGGLGDTQYF.

V is TRBV6-1 and J is TRBJ2-2; perhaps TRBD1 as D (7 bases). The CDR3 has 17 amino acids. The V end lost 0 bases, the J end lost 4 bases, and 15 bases lay between the germline ends. Germline lookup yields CDR1 MNHNS and CDR2 SASEGT. The chain's CDR3 is CASSEAPQGGFTGELFF. The DNA for the CDR3 is TGTGCCAGCAGTGAAGCTCCCCAGGGGGGTTTCACCGGGGAGCTGTTTTTT.

The chain combines TRBV7-2 with TRBJ2-1, with 8 bases matching TRBD2. CDR1 and CDR2 (germline): SGHTA, FQGNSA. V dropped 7 bases and J dropped 0; count of bases not matched to a gene: 5. The length of the CDR3 is 15 residues. The chain's CDR3 is CASIASGRSYNEQFF. DNA of the CDR3: TGTGCCAGCATCGCTAGCGGGCGCTCCTACAATGAGCAGTTCTTC.

This chain joins TRBV6-5 and TRBJ1-6; weak D call: TRBD1 (5 bases). The length of the CDR3 is 15 residues. The V end lost 0 bases, the J end lost 7 bases, and 10 bases lay between the germline ends. The germline V gene encodes CDR1 MNHEY and CDR2 SVGAGI. The CDR3 region is CASSYSQQANSPLHF. CDR3 coding DNA: TGTGCCAGCAGTTACTCGCAACAGGCAAATTCACCCCTCCACTTT.

This chain joins TRBV21-1 and TRBJ1-2; no DNA check was done on the table's D call, TRBD1. TRBV21-1 is noted as a pseudogene. The CDR3 covers 16 residues. Here the CDR3 reads CASSKARDRKNYGYTF. Written as DNA, the CDR3 is TGTGCCAGCAGCAAAGCCAGGGACAGAAAAAACTATGGCTACACCTTC.

The rearrangement joins TRBV27 to TRBJ2-1; TRBD2 is a possible D gene (6 bases). CDR1 MNHEY and CDR2 SMNVEV come from the germline V gene (reference sequence). Between the trimmed V and J ends, which lost 5 bases and 10 bases, there was a span of 27 bases. The CDR3 spans 17 residues. The CDR3 DNA is TGTGCCAGCAGTAAACTTCAGCGGGTCTTGCCCAATGGGGAGCAGTTCTTC. Residues: CASSKLQRVLPNGEQFF.

The V call is TRBV2, the J call TRBJ1-1; D remains unclear. The length of the CDR3 is 16 residues. From germline, CDR1 is SNHLY and CDR2 FYNNEI. V lost 0 bases and J lost 10, with 21 bases in between. The CDR3 reads CASSEALVRRGGRAFF. The DNA for the CDR3 is TGTGCCAGCAGTGAAGCGCTAGTTCGACGAGGTGGCAGAGCTTTCTTT.

The chain carries TRBV10-2 and TRBJ1-6; D remains ambiguous. The CDR3 length is 17 residues. Germline assignment: CDR1 WSHSY and CDR2 SAAADI. V shed 3 bases and J shed 3 bases, with 15 bases lying between them. Here the CDR3 DNA reads TGCGCCAGCAGTGATGGTGGTGAGGTCTACTATAATTCACCCCTCCACTTT. It translates to CASSDGGEVYYNSPLHF.

The chain is built from TRBV29-1 and TRBJ1-1, with 8 bases aligning to TRBD1. CDR1 is SQVTM, CDR2 ANQGSEA, per germline. The CDR3 loop spans 15 amino acids. Losses at the gene ends were 1 base for V and 3 bases for J; bases not matched to a gene: 7. This CDR3 reads CSVEGPTGADTEAFF. In DNA, the CDR3 is TGCAGCGTTGAAGGGCCGACAGGGGCGGACACTGAAGCTTTCTTT.

This sequence joins TRBV2 and TRBJ2-4; TRBD1 might be the D (5 bases). V lost 0 bases to trimming and J lost 9 bases, with 12 bases between them. The CDR3 runs to 14 residues. Germline CDR1 is SNHLY and CDR2 is FYNNEI. The CDR3, as DNA: TGTGCCAGCAGTGAAGCAGGTGGGGCAATCATTCAGTACTTC. Its translation: CASSEAGGAIIQYF.

This clone was counted once. The rearrangement joins TRBV28 to TRBJ1-5; D might be TRBD1 (6 bases). Germline values: CDR1 MDHEN, CDR2 SYDVKM. The CDR3 is 15 amino acids. V was shortened by 3 bases and J by 4 bases, with 13 bases between the two germline ends. Here the CDR3 DNA reads TGTGCCAGCAGTTTTGGACAGCGCGTGAATCAGCCCCAGCATTTT. Encoded protein: CASSFGQRVNQPQHF.

The chain employs TRBV11-2 and TRBJ2-2; TRBD1 matches 8 bases. The V segment lost 4 bases and the J segment 5 bases; nucleotides outside the gene matches: 6. This CDR3 is 15 amino acids long. Germline CDR1 and CDR2: SGHAT and FQNNGV. CDR3 DNA: TGTGCCAGCAGCTCACAGGGGGTGAGGACCGGGGAGCTGTTTTTT. It codes for CASSSQGVRTGELFF. The full variable domain, with the rest looked up from reference TRBV11-2 and TRBJ2-2, is EAGVAQSPRYKIIEKRQSVAFWCNPISGHATLYWYQQILGQGPKLLIQFQNNGVVDDSQLPKDRFSAERLKGVDSTLKIQPAKLEDSAVYLCASSSQGVRTGELFFGEGSRLTVL.

The gene calls are TRBV5-6 and TRBJ1-5; TRBD1 aligns across 7 bases. The germline V gene encodes CDR1 SGHDT and CDR2 YYEEEE. After removal of 4 bases from V and 5 bases from J, the junction contained 6 bases not matched to a gene. The CDR3 spans 14 residues. The CDR3 region is CASSHRGLDQPQHF. Written as DNA, the CDR3 is TGTGCCAGCAGCCACAGGGGATTGGATCAGCCCCAGCATTTT.